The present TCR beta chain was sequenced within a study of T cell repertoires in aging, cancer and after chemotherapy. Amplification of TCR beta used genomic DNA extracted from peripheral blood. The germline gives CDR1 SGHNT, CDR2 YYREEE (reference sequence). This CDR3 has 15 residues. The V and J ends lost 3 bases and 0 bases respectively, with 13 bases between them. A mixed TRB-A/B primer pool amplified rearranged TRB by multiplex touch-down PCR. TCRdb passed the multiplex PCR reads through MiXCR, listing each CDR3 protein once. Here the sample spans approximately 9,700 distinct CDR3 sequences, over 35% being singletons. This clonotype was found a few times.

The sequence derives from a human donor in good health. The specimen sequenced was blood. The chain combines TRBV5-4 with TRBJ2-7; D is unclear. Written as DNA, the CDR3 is TGTGCCAGCAGCTCCAGCTCCCTAAGCTCCTACGAGCAGTACTTC. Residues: CASSSSSLSSYEQYF.